Listed below are T cell receptor beta chains from one sample, sequenced in a study of shared clonotypes between healthy human individuals. This table comes from immunoSEQ multiplex PCR, and its TCRdb copy is limited to in-frame clones, with some not included. The sample contains fewer than 1.4 million clones, around three quarters of which appear only once. Material for sequencing was memory CD4+ T cells from PBMCs. Receptors were obtained from a man younger than 35 in good health. Some clones in this sample may be carry-over from other donors' samples. CDR3s include the opening cysteine and the closing phenylalanine or tryptophan. D genes are given only for firm matches. A row's size may be missing; if present it is once, few, many or a size class.

TGCAGCGTTGAATCTGGCCGGTGGTGGGGGACCCAGTACTTC,CSVESGRWWGTQYF,NA,TRBV29-1,TRBJ2-5,NA
TGTGCCAGCAGTTTTCACAGGGGTCTGAACACTGAAGCTTTCTTT,CASSFHRGLNTEAFF,TRBD1,TRBV27,TRBJ1-1,NA
TGCGCCAGCAGCCAAGGGGGGAACACTGGAGGGGGTCGCAATCAGCCCCAGCATTTT,CASSQGGNTGGGRNQPQHF,NA,TRBV4-1,TRBJ1-5,once
TGTGCCAGCAGTCCACAGTTAGCGGTGATCCAAGAGACCCAGTACTTC,CASSPQLAVIQETQYF,NA,TRBV28,TRBJ2-5,NA
TGTGCCAGCAGTTTTGGACTAGCGGGAGGTCCTCCGTACTTC,CASSFGLAGGPPYF,TRBD2,TRBV6-6,TRBJ2-7,NA
TGTGCCAGCAGTCAAGGGGACAGGGGAGGGGGCAATGAAAAACTGTTTTTT,CASSQGDRGGGNEKLFF,TRBD1,TRBV5-4,TRBJ1-4,NA
TGTGCCAGCAGTTTAGTAGCGGGAGGTGGAGATACGCAGTATTTT,CASSLVAGGGDTQYF,TRBD2,TRBV27,TRBJ2-3,NA
TGTGCCAGCAGCTTCGGAGGGAACACCGGGGAGCTGTTTTTT,CASSFGGNTGELFF,NA,TRBV5-8,TRBJ2-2,NA
TGTGCCAGCTCAACATGGCGGGAGGACGACAATGAGCAGTTCTTC,CASSTWREDDNEQFF,TRBD2,TRBV18,TRBJ2-1,NA
TGTGCCAGCAGCCCCCGGACAGGGATGGCCCAAGAGACCCAGTACTTC,CASSPRTGMAQETQYF,TRBD1,TRBV11-2,TRBJ2-5,NA
TGTGCCAGCAAAACAGGGTTAGGCGGCTACACCTTC,CASKTGLGGYTF,NA,TRBV27,TRBJ1-2,once
TGTGCCAGCAGCGTAGGGGGGACTAATGAAAAACTGTTTTTT,CASSVGGTNEKLFF,NA,TRBV9,TRBJ1-4,few